Below are 29 T cell receptor beta chains sequenced from a single sample in a study of T cell repertoires in cytomegalovirus infection. For these receptors, no antigen is known. TCRdb independently ran MiXCR on the reads; one entry per CDR3 protein. The sample carries approximately 1,000,000 distinct CDR3 sequences, approximately 31% recorded once. The specimen was cultured CD8+ T cells from PBMCs, collected from culture after CMV antigen stimulation. These receptors all stem from a human donor in good health (CMV status not recorded). Some clones in this sample may be carry-over from other donors' samples.

Concerning this clonotype: A much larger clonotype is one base distant, so this may be a read error. The gene calls are TRBV7-2 and TRBJ1-2; no clear D gene. Germline V gives CDR1 SGHTA, CDR2 FQGNSA. This CDR3 spans 17 amino acids. CDR3 residues: CANSFLSGLEISYGYTF. The CDR3 DNA sequence: TGTGCCAACAGCTTTCTCTCGGGTCTCGAAATCTCCTATGGCTACACCTTC.

This clonotype was observed a handful of times. This chain uses TRBV6-6 with TRBJ1-1; maybe TRBD1 (6 bases). V was trimmed by 5 bases and J by 5 bases, leaving 15 bases between them. Germline V gene sequence: CDR1 MNHNY, CDR2 SVGAGI (reference sequence). This CDR3 comprises 14 residues. DNA of the CDR3: TGTGCCAGCAGTGCTCGAGGGGGGTGGACTGAAGCTTTCTTT. It is translated as CASSARGGWTEAFF.

The table lists this clonotype with a few counts. The J gene is TRBJ2-7, the V gene TRBV7-9; 8 nucleotides match TRBD1. The germline V gene encodes CDR1 SEHNR and CDR2 FQNEAQ (reference sequence). This CDR3 contains 16 residues. V dropped 6 bases and J dropped 3; count of bases not matched to a gene: 13. The CDR3 nucleotides read TGTGCCAGCAGGTACGATACATCGGACAGGGTCTACGAGCAGTACTTC. This gives the protein CASRYDTSDRVYEQYF.

This clonotype was observed many times. The chain couples TRBV12-5 to TRBJ2-5; 7 bases line up with TRBD1. The V and J ends lost 5 bases and 5 bases, in that order; junction bases with no gene match: 8. CDR3 length equals 14 residues. Germline-derived CDR1 and CDR2 are LGHNT and FRNRAP. Written as DNA, the CDR3 is TGTGCTAGTGGTGGGACAGCATTGTCCGAGACCCAGTACTTC. It specifies CASGGTALSETQYF.

This clonotype was seen a handful of times. The chain has TRBV10-3 and TRBJ1-2, with TRBD1 matching over 8 bases. The CDR3 runs to 15 residues. V shed 9 bases and J 2 bases; nucleotides not matched to a gene: 11. Germline V CDR1 and CDR2: ENHRY, SYGVKD. CDR3 DNA sequence: TGTGCCATGAACCCGGGACAGGATTCCAACTATGGCTACACCTTC. The encoded protein is CAMNPGQDSNYGYTF.

As regards this clonotype: One junction end does not reproduce the germline sequence, and a read error may be involved. The chain is built from TRBV10-3 and TRBJ2-3, with D possibly matching TRBD1 (5 bases). Germline V gene sequence: CDR1 ENHRY, CDR2 SYGVKD. CDR3 size: 11 residues. The CDR3 loop is CAIRVKDTQYF. CDR3 nucleotide sequence: TGTGCGATCAGGGTTAAAGATACGCAGTATTTT.

This sequence joins TRBV19 and TRBJ1-2; D not certain. CDR1 is LNHDA, CDR2 SQIVND, per germline (reference sequence). Trimming took 3 bases from V and 8 from J, leaving 13 bases between them. The CDR3 length is 13 residues. CDR3 sequence (DNA): TGTGCCAGTAGTATGAGAGGTCTGCCCGGCTACACCTTC. It yields the protein CASSMRGLPGYTF.

The genes are TRBV7-9 and TRBJ1-2, with 8 bases identical to TRBD1. Germline V gene lookup returns CDR1 SEHNR and CDR2 FQNEAQ (reference sequence). The CDR3 contains 14 residues. V was clipped by 1 base and J by 6 bases; unmatched bases: 4. This CDR3 is CASSLVAGGDGYTF. Here the CDR3 DNA reads TGTGCCAGCAGCTTAGTCGCAGGGGGCGATGGCTACACCTTC.

As regards this clonotype: The junction shows a germline mismatch at one end, possibly a read error. V gene TRBV5-5 combines with J gene TRBJ1-1; D is unclear. The CDR3 contains 17 residues. CDR1 and CDR2 (germline): SGHKS, YYEKEE (reference sequence). The CDR3 DNA follows: TGTGCCGGCAGCTCCAGCTTTGCAGGCCGCATGAACACTGAAGCTTTCTTT. This translates into CAGSSSFAGRMNTEAFF.

The chain links TRBV5-6 to TRBJ2-7; D is possibly TRBD1 (6 bases). CDR3 length: 14 amino acids. The V gene's germline CDR1 is SGHDT and CDR2 YYEEEE. Trimming took off 3 bases at V and 2 bases at J, with 12 bases between the two ends. The CDR3 nucleotides are TGTGCCAGCAGCTCAGGGGTTTCCACCTACGAGCAGTACGTC. Its translation: CASSSGVSTYEQYV.

This clonotype was seen repeatedly, ten times or more. The chain uses TRBV7-2 and TRBJ1-2, with D unresolved. The germline V gene has CDR1 SGHTA and CDR2 FQGNSA. There are 14 residues in the CDR3. Trimming shortened V by 6 bases and J by 2 bases, and 13 bases separated the two germline ends. The CDR3: CASSGTGINYGYTF. In nucleotides, the CDR3 is TGTGCCAGCAGTGGAACCGGGATAAACTATGGCTACACCTTC.

This clonotype showed up many times. V and J are TRBV7-8 and TRBJ2-7; D gene ambiguous. Germline V gene data show CDR1 as SGHVS and CDR2 as FQNEAQ. The germline V and J ends were trimmed by 4 bases and 7 bases, with 14 bases remaining between them. The CDR3 covers 13 residues. The DNA of the CDR3 is TGTGCCAGCAGCTCTTACCGGGTGGATGAGCAGTACTTC. Amino acid sequence: CASSSYRVDEQYF.

This clonotype was found many times. The chain uses TRBV15 and TRBJ2-2; D is unclear. Trimming removed 0 bases at V and 1 base at J, with 12 bases between. The CDR3 consists of 17 residues. Germline assignment: CDR1 LNHNV and CDR2 YYDKDF (reference sequence). This chain's CDR3 is CATSRDLTGLNTGELFF. The CDR3 DNA follows: TGTGCCACCAGCAGAGATCTAACGGGCTTGAACACCGGGGAGCTGTTTTTT. The full variable domain, rest sourced from reference TRBV15 and TRBJ2-2, is DAMVIQNPRYQVTQFGKPVTLSCSQTLNHNVMYWYQQKSSQAPKLLFHYYDKDFNNEADTPDNFQSRRPNTSFCFLDIRSPGLGDTAMYLCATSRDLTGLNTGELFFGEGSRLTVL.

The V call is TRBV6-6, the J call TRBJ1-1, with TRBD1 identical over 10 bases. The V gene end was trimmed by 1 base and the J gene end by 3 bases; junction bases not matched to a gene: 2. Germline CDR1 is MNHNY and CDR2 is SVGAGI (reference sequence). The CDR3 totals 15 residues. The CDR3 reads CASSYWDRGDTEAFF. The CDR3 coding sequence is TGTGCCAGCAGTTACTGGGACAGGGGAGACACTGAAGCTTTCTTT.

This clonotype has a handful of counts. The chain links TRBV27 to TRBJ1-6; a possible D gene is TRBD1 (5 bases). Trimming left V 7 bases short and J 10 bases short, with 17 bases between. The CDR3 is 14 amino acids. From germline, CDR1 is MNHEY and CDR2 SMNVEV (reference sequence). CDR3 in amino acids: CASTKAGTGSPLHF. The CDR3 DNA reads as TGTGCCAGCACCAAAGCCGGGACGGGGTCACCCCTCCACTTT.

This clonotype came up a few times. The chain couples TRBV12-3 or TRBV12-4 to TRBJ2-3, with 12 bases lining up with TRBD2. V lost 3 bases to trimming and J lost 2 bases; unmatched junction nucleotides: 9. This CDR3 has 18 residues. CDR3 protein: CASSFPGLAGPLTDTQYF. The CDR3 nucleotides are TGTGCCAGCAGTTTCCCAGGACTAGCGGGGCCCCTCACAGATACGCAGTATTTT.

The V call is TRBV4-1, the J call TRBJ2-3, with D perhaps matching TRBD1 (5 bases). V was trimmed by 3 bases and J by 6 bases, leaving 16 bases between them. Germline V gives CDR1 MGHRA, CDR2 YSYEKL. CDR3 length: 15 amino acids. The CDR3, as DNA: TGCGCCAGCAGCCATGTAGCAGGGCTGTGGGATACGCAGTATTTT. Translated, it gives CASSHVAGLWDTQYF.

Ten or more counts support this clonotype. This sequence joins TRBV2 and TRBJ2-5; D unclear. The CDR3 is made up of 12 amino acids. Trimming removed 4 bases from V and 5 bases from J, with 8 bases in between. Germline lookup yields CDR1 SNHLY and CDR2 FYNNEI. CDR3 nucleotide sequence: TGTGCCAGCAGTGGACTGGGGGAGACCCAGTACTTC. It specifies CASSGLGETQYF.

V gene TRBV20-1 combines with J gene TRBJ2-3, with 9 bases aligning to TRBD2. J lost 6 bases, V lost 5 bases, and 9 bases had no gene match. The CDR3 totals 14 residues. Per germline, CDR1 DFQATT and CDR2 SNEGSKA (reference sequence). Written as DNA, the CDR3 is TGCAGTGCTCCCCCAGGAAGCGGGGGGGATACGCAGTATTTT. Amino acid sequence: CSAPPGSGGDTQYF.

V is TRBV7-9 and J is TRBJ1-5; D remains ambiguous. Trimming removed 5 bases from V and 0 bases from J, with 11 bases in between. The CDR3 contains 15 residues. Germline CDR1 and CDR2: SEHNR and FQNEAQ (reference sequence). The CDR3 sequence: CASSPLEFSNQPQHF. Here the CDR3 DNA reads TGTGCCAGCAGCCCTCTAGAATTTAGCAATCAGCCCCAGCATTTT. The variable domain in full, completed from reference TRBV7-9 and TRBJ1-5, reads DTGVSQNPRHKITKRGQNVTFRCDPISEHNRLYWYRQTLGQGPEFLTYFQNEAQLEKSRLLSDRFSAERPKGSFSTLEIQRTEQGDSAMYLCASSPLEFSNQPQHFGDGTRLSIL.

The chain combines TRBV19 with TRBJ1-1; possible D gene TRBD1, 5 bases. The CDR3 has 11 amino acids. Germline assignment: CDR1 LNHDA and CDR2 SQIVND (reference sequence). DNA for the CDR3: TGTGTCACCCGGGACGGCTCGGAAGCTTTCTTT. This sequence encodes CVTRDGSEAFF.

V usage is TRBV10-2 and J usage is TRBJ2-5, with 9 nucleotides matching TRBD2. Germline CDR1 reads WSHSY; CDR2 reads SAAADI. The V and J ends lost 6 bases and 5 bases, in that order; junction bases with no gene match: 25. The CDR3 is 20 amino acids. This CDR3 is CASRGGDPPGLAGTFETQYF. The DNA of the CDR3 is TGCGCCAGCAGGGGGGGGGACCCTCCGGGACTAGCTGGCACTTTCGAGACCCAGTACTTC.

The CDR3 loop reads CAIREQIPSGPLHF. CDR3 coding DNA: TGTGCCATCAGGGAGCAGATCCCGTCCGGGCCCCTCCACTTT. The V call is TRBV10-3, the J call TRBJ1-6; unclear D gene. The V end lost 6 bases, the J end lost 13 bases, and 19 bases lay between the germline ends. CDR1 ENHRY and CDR2 SYGVKD come from the germline V gene. The CDR3 is made up of 14 amino acids.

This clonotype has a handful of counts. V gene TRBV2 combines with J gene TRBJ2-2; TRBD1 matches 7 bases. V shed 5 bases and J 5 bases; nucleotides not matched to a gene: 8. Germline V gives CDR1 SNHLY, CDR2 FYNNEI. The CDR3 loop spans 15 amino acids. The CDR3 loop is CASSPGQDSTGELFF. The DNA of the CDR3 is TGTGCCAGCAGTCCCGGACAGGACTCTACCGGGGAGCTGTTTTTT.

The rearrangement links TRBV6-1 to TRBJ2-7; the D is unclear. V lost 1 base and J lost 0, with 7 bases in between. The length of the CDR3 is 14 residues. The germline V gene has CDR1 MNHNS and CDR2 SASEGT. The CDR3, as DNA: TGTGCCAGCAGTGAAGTGGCTAGCTCCTACGAGCAGTACTTC. Protein sequence: CASSEVASSYEQYF.

CDR3 DNA sequence: TGTGCCAGTAGTAAGCGACAGGGGGCTATTAACACTGAAGCTTTCTTT. As protein: CASSKRQGAINTEAFF. The chain is built from TRBV19 and TRBJ1-1; 10 positions agree with TRBD1. The CDR3 totals 16 residues. Germline assignment: CDR1 LNHDA and CDR2 SQIVND (reference sequence). Germline trimming cut 4 bases from V and 2 bases from J; bases unmatched to any gene: 7.

In its sample, this clonotype was seen a few times. The gene calls are TRBV7-6 and TRBJ1-6; no clear D. CDR1 is SGHVS and CDR2 is FNYEAQ in the germline V gene. The CDR3 has 16 residues. V was shortened by 5 bases and J by 0 bases, with 11 bases between the two germline ends. CDR3: CASSHPSGSYNSPLHF. The CDR3 nucleotides are TGTGCCAGCAGCCACCCGTCGGGCTCCTATAATTCACCCCTCCACTTT.

This clonotype has only a few counts. The chain has TRBV27 and TRBJ2-3; D is ambiguous. V dropped 3 bases and J dropped 0 bases, with 10 bases sitting between them. The germline CDR1 and CDR2 sequences are MNHEY and SMNVEV (reference sequence). There are 15 residues in the CDR3. In DNA, the CDR3 is TGTGCCAGCAGTTTGCTCCCATTAAGCACAGATACGCAGTATTTT. Protein sequence: CASSLLPLSTDTQYF.

This clonotype has more than one count but fewer than ten. CDR3 sequence (DNA): TGTGCCTGCGGGCGGTATAGCAATCAGCCCCAGCATTTT. Translated, it gives CACGRYSNQPQHF. V is TRBV6-2 or TRBV6-3 and J is TRBJ1-5; D remains unclear. CDR3 length: 13 residues. The V gene lost 11 bases and the J gene lost 0 bases, with 11 bases spanning the gap. Germline CDR1 and CDR2: MNHEY and SVGEGT.